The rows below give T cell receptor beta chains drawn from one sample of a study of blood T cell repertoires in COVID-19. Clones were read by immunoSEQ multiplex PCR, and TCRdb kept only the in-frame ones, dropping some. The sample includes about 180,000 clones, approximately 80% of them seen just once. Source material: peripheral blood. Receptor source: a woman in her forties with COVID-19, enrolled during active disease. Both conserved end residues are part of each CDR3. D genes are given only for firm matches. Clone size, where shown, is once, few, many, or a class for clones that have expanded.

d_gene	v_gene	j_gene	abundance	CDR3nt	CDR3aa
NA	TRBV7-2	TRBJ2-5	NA	TGTGCCAGCAGCCGGACTGGGACCCAGTACTTC	CASSRTGTQYF
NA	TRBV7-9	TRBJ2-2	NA	TGTGCCAGCAGACCCTCCCTAGCGTCCGGGGAGCTGTTTTTT	CASRPSLASGELFF
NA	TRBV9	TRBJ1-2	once	TGTGCCAGCAGCGTAGAGGCAGGGGACTATGGCTACACCTTC	CASSVEAGDYGYTF
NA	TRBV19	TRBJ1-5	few	TGTGCCAGTAGTCGGACCCGGGACACTCTCAATCAGCCCCAGCATTTT	CASSRTRDTLNQPQHF
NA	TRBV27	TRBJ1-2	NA	TGTGCCAGCAGGGGACTTTCCTATGGCTACACCTTC	CASRGLSYGYTF
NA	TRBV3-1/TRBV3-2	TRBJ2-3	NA	TGTGCCAGCAGCGAAAGGGGGGGGTACACAGATACGCAGTATTTT	CASSERGGYTDTQYF
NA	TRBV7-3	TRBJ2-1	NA	TGTGCCAGCAGCTTAACACAGGGTAGTGATGAGCAGTTCTTC	CASSLTQGSDEQFF
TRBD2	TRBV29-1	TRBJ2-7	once	TGCAGCACATGGACTAGCGGGAGTTGGGGCGAGCAGTACTTC	CSTWTSGSWGEQYF
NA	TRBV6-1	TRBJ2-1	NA	TGTGCCAGCAGTGAGGGGGCAGTATACAATGAGCAGTTCTTC	CASSEGAVYNEQFF
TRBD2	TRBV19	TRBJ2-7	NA	TGTGCCAGTAGTATAGCCCCCACTAGCGGGATCTCCTACGAGCAGTACTTC	CASSIAPTSGISYEQYF
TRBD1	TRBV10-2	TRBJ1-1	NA	TGCGCCAGCAACCAGGGGGCGCGAAGTTGGGACACTGAAGCTTTCTTT	CASNQGARSWDTEAFF
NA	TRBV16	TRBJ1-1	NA	TGTGCCAGCAGCCAATTAAGCATGAACACTGAAGCTTTCTTT	CASSQLSMNTEAFF
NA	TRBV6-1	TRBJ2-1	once	TGTGCCAGCAGTGAAGGGCCAGGGGAAAACAATGAGCAGTTCTTC	CASSEGPGENNEQFF
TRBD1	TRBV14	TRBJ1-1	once	TGTGCCAGCAGCCAAGAGGGACAGGGTTACACTGAAGCTTTCTTT	CASSQEGQGYTEAFF
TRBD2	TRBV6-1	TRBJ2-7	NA	TGTGCCAGCAGTGATGAGCTAGCGGGATCCTACGAGCAGTACTTC	CASSDELAGSYEQYF
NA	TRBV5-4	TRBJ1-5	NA	TGTGCCAGCAGCCCTAACTCAGGGGAGCCCCAGCATTTT	CASSPNSGEPQHF
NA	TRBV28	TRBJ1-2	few	TGTGCCAGCAGTTGGCGGGGGAACTATGGCTACACCTTC	CASSWRGNYGYTF
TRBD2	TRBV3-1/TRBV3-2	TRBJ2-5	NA	TGTGCCAGCAGCCACGCCGTGGCGGGGGGTCAAGAGACCCAGTACTTC	CASSHAVAGGQETQYF
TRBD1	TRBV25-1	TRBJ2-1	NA	TGTGCCAGCAGTGGGAGAGACAGGGTAAAGTTCTTC	CASSGRDRVKFF
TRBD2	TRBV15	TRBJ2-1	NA	TGTGCCACCAGCAGAGATCGCGGGAGCCTTTACAATGAGCAGTTCTTC	CATSRDRGSLYNEQFF